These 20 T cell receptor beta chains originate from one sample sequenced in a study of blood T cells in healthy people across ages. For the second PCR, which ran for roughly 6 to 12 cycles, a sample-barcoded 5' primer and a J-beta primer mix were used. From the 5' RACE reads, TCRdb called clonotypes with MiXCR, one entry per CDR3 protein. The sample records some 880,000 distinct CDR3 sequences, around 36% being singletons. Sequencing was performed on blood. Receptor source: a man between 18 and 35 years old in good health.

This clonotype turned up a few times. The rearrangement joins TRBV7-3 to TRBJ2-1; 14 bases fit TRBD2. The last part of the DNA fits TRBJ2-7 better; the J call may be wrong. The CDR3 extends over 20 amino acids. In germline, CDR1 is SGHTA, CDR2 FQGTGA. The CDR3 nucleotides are TGTGCCAGCAGCTACGGACAGGGGGGGACTAGCGGGGGATCCTACAATGAGCAGTACTTC. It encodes CASSYGQGGTSGGSYNEQYF.

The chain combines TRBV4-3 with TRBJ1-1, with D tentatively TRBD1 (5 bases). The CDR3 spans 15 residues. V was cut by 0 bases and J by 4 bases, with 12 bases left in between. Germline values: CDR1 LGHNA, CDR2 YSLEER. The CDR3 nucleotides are TGCGCCAGCAGCCAAGACCACGGGACTGCCACTGAAGCTTTCTTT. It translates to CASSQDHGTATEAFF.

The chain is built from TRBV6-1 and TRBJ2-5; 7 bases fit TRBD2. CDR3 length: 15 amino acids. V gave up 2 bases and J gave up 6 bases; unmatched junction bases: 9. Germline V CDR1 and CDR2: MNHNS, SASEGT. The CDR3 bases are TGTGCCAGCAGTGAATGGGGGAGCGGGATCCAGACCCAGTACTTC. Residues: CASSEWGSGIQTQYF.

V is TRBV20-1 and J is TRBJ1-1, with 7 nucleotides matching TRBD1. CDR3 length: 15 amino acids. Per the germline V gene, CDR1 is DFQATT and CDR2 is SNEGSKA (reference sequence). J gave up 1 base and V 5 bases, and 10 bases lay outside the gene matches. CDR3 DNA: TGCAGTGCTTTCCTGGCAGGGGGTCGGAACACTGAAGCTTTCTTT. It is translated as CSAFLAGGRNTEAFF.

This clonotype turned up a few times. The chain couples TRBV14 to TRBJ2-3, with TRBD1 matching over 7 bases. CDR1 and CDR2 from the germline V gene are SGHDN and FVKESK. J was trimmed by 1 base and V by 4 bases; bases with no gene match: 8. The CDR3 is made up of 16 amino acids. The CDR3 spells CASSLSKGAGTDTQYF. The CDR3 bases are TGTGCCAGCAGCCTGTCAAAGGGGGCCGGCACAGATACGCAGTATTTT. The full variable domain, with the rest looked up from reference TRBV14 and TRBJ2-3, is EAGVTQFPSHSVIEKGQTVTLRCDPISGHDNLYWYRRVMGKEIKFLLHFVKESKQDESGMPNNRFLAERTGGTYSTLKVQPAELEDSGVYFCASSLSKGAGTDTQYFGPGTRLTVL.

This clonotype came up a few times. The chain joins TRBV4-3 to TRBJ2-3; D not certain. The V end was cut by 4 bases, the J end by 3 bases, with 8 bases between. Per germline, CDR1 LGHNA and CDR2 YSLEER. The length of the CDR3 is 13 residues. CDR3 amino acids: CASSRSVTDTQYF. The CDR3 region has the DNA TGCGCCAGCAGCCGATCGGTGACAGATACGCAGTATTTT.

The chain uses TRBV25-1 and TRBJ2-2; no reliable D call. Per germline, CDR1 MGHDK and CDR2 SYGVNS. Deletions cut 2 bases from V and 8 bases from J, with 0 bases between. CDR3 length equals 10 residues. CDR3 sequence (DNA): TGTGCCAGCAGTGAAGGGGAGCTGTTTTTT. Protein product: CASSEGELFF.

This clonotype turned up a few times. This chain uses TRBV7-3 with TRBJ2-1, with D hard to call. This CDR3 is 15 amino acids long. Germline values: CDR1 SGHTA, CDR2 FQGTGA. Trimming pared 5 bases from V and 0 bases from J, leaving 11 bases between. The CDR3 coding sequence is TGTGCCAGCAGCCAAGCTAGTAACTCCTACAATGAGCAGTTCTTC. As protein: CASSQASNSYNEQFF.

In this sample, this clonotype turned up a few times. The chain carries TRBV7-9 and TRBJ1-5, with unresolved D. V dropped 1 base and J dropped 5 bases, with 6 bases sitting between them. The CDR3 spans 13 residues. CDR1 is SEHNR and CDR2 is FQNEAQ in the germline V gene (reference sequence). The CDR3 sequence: CASSLEIDQPQHF. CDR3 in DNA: TGTGCCAGCAGCTTAGAAATCGATCAGCCCCAGCATTTT.

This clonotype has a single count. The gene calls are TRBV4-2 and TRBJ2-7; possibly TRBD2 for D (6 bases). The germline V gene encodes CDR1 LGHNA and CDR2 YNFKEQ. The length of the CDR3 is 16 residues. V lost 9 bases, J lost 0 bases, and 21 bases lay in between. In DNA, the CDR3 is TGTGCCAGTTCTCCTTCCGGCGGGGATAGCTCCTACGAGCAGTACTTC. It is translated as CASSPSGGDSSYEQYF.

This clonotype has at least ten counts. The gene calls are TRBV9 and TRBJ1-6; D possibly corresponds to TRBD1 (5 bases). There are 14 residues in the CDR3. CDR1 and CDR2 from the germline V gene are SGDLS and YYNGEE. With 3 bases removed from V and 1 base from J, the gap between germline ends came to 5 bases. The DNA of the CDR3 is TGTGCCAGCAGCGGGGGGTCCTATAATTCACCCCTCCACTTT. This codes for CASSGGSYNSPLHF.

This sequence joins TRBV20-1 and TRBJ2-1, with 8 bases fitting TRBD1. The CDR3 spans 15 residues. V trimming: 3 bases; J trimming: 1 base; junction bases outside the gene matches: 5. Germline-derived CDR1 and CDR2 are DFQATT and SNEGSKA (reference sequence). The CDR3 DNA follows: TGCAGTGCTAGCGCCACAGGGGGATCCTACAATGAGCAGTTCTTC. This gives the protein CSASATGGSYNEQFF.

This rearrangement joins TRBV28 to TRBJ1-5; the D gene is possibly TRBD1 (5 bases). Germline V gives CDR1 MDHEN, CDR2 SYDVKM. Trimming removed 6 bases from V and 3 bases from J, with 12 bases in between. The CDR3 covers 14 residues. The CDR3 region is CASRSWGTNQPQHF. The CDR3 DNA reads TGTGCCAGCAGGTCCTGGGGGACCAATCAGCCCCAGCATTTT.

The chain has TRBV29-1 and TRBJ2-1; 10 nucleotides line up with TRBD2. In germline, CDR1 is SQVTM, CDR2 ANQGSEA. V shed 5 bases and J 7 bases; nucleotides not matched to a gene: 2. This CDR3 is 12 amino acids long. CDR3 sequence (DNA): TGCAGCGTTCAGCGGGGGGGGAATGAGCAGTTCTTC. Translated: CSVQRGGNEQFF.

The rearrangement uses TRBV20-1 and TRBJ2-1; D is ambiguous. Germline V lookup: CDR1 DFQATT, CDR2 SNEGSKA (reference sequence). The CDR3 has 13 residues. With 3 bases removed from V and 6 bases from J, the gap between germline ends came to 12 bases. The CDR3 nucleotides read TGCAGTGCTAGGTCCGACGTGTCCAATGAGCAGTTCTTC. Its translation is CSARSDVSNEQFF.

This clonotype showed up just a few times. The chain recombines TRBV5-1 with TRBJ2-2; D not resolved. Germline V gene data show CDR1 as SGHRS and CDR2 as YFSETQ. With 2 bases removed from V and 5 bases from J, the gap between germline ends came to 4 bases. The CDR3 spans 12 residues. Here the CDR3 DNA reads TGCGCCAGCAGCTTATGGACCGGGGAGCTGTTTTTT. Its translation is CASSLWTGELFF.

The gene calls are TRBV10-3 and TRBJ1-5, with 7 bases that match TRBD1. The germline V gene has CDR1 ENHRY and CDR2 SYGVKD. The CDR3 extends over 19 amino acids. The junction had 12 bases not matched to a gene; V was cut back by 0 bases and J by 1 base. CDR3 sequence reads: CAISESVEGAIRSNQPQHF. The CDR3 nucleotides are TGTGCCATCAGTGAGTCCGTGGAGGGGGCGATTAGAAGCAATCAGCCCCAGCATTTT.

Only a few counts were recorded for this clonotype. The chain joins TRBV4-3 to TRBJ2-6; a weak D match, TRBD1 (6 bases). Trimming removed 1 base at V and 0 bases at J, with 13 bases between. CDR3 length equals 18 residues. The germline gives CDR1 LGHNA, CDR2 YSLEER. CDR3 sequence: CASSQGSQGPSGANVLTF. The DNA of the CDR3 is TGCGCCAGCAGCCAAGGAAGTCAGGGGCCCTCTGGGGCCAACGTCCTGACTTTC.

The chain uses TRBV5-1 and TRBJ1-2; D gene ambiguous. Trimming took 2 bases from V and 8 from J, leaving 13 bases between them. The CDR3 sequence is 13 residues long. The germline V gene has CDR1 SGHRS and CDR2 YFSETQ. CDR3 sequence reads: CASSFGRPRGYTF. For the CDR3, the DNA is TGCGCCAGCAGCTTTGGACGGCCGAGGGGCTACACCTTC. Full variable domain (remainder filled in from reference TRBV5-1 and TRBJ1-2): KAGVTQTPRYLIKTRGQQVTLSCSPISGHRSVSWYQQTPGQGLQFLFEYFSETQRNKGNFPGRFSGRQFSNSRSEMNVSTLELGDSALYLCASSFGRPRGYTFGSGTRLTVV.

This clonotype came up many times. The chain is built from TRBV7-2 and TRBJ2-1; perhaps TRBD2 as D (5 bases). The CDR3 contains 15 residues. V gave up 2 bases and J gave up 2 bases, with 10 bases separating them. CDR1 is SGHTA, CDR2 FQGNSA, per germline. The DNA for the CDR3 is TGTGCCAGCAGCTTACGAGCGGCCACCTACAATGAGCAGTTCTTC. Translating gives CASSLRAATYNEQFF.